This TCR beta chain emerged from a study of identical twins. TCRdb used MiXCR to reprocess the 5' RACE reads, holding one entry per CDR3 protein. The sample shows 1.5 million to 2 million distinct CDR3 sequences, 25% to 35% of them seen only once. Notes on the study in general: Sequences that were out-of-frame, alpha and twin-shared displayed an excess of low generation probability.

Only a few counts were recorded for this clonotype. What it recognizes is unknown. V lost 2 bases and J lost 5; bases outside the gene matches: 15. In germline, CDR1 is DFQATT, CDR2 SNEGSKA (reference sequence). The CDR3 has 17 residues. This TCR came from a newborn girl in good health. The sequenced sample was cord blood. The chain joins TRBV20-1 to TRBJ2-5; 9 nucleotides agree with TRBD2. The CDR3 sequence is CSARRFLAGSVRETQYF. The CDR3 DNA is TGCAGTGCTAGAAGGTTCCTAGCGGGGTCCGTCCGCGAGACCCAGTACTTC.